These 24 T cell receptor beta chains were sequenced from one sample in a study of Ad26.COV2.S vaccination and SARS-CoV-2 variants. This table comes from immunoSEQ multiplex PCR, and its TCRdb copy is limited to in-frame clones, with some not included. The sample records roughly 92,000 clones, 82% being singletons. The sequencing here drew on peripheral blood, taken after recovery from COVID-19. The source is a human donor who had recovered from COVID-19.

This sequence joins TRBV7-9 and TRBJ1-1; D call uncertain. V was pared by 3 bases and J by 6 bases, with 8 bases between. The CDR3 runs to 12 residues. In germline, CDR1 is SEHNR, CDR2 FQNEAQ (reference sequence). The CDR3 DNA reads as TGTGCCAGCAGCTTTGGGCAGGCTGAAGCTTTCTTT. Protein: CASSFGQAEAFF. Together with reference TRBV7-9 and TRBJ1-1, the CDR3 gives the full variable domain: DTGVSQNPRHKITKRGQNVTFRCDPISEHNRLYWYRQTLGQGPEFLTYFQNEAQLEKSRLLSDRFSAERPKGSFSTLEIQRTEQGDSAMYLCASSFGQAEAFFGQGTRLTVV.

V is TRBV7-2 and J is TRBJ1-2; 9 nucleotides match TRBD1. Unmatched junction bases numbered 5, after V lost 4 bases and J lost 8 bases. The CDR3 is 13 amino acids. The germline gives CDR1 SGHTA, CDR2 FQGNSA. CDR3 protein: CASSWDREGGYTF. The DNA for the CDR3 is TGTGCCAGCAGCTGGGACAGGGAAGGGGGCTACACCTTC.

This chain joins TRBV14 and TRBJ2-3, with TRBD2 matching over 10 bases. Trimming removed 5 bases from V and 8 bases from J; junction bases left unmatched: 7. Germline CDR1 SGHDN, CDR2 FVKESK. The CDR3 runs 14 residues. For the CDR3, the DNA is TGTGCCAGCAGCTATCCTAGCGGGAGTGGTACGCAGTATTTT. It translates to CASSYPSGSGTQYF.

J is TRBJ2-1 and V is TRBV6-5; the D is unclear. The CDR3 covers 13 residues. Germline CDR1 MNHEY, CDR2 SVGAGI. V dropped 6 bases and J dropped 9 bases, with 15 bases sitting between them. The CDR3, as DNA: TGTGCCAGCAGGGTTAGTGGTGTAGGTGAGCAGTTCTTC. Its protein product is CASRVSGVGEQFF.

The chain carries TRBV7-9 and TRBJ1-2; 11 bases are shared with TRBD1. Germline V gene data show CDR1 as SEHNR and CDR2 as FQNEAQ (reference sequence). Trimming removed 3 bases from V and 5 bases from J; junction bases left unmatched: 5. This CDR3 is built from 15 residues. CDR3 nucleotide sequence: TGTGCCAGCAGCTTCGGTGGACAGGGGGCGTATGGCTACACCTTC. It codes for CASSFGGQGAYGYTF.

The chain links TRBV24-1 to TRBJ1-1, with TRBD1 as a possible D gene (6 bases). The CDR3 is 13 amino acids. V dropped 4 bases and J dropped 10 bases, with 15 bases sitting between them. Per germline, CDR1 KGHDR and CDR2 SFDVKD. The CDR3: CATSDYRVPGAFF. The CDR3 DNA is TGTGCCACCAGTGACTACAGGGTCCCTGGAGCTTTCTTT.

This rearrangement joins TRBV6-6 to TRBJ2-7; no firm D call. Per the germline V gene, CDR1 is MNHNY and CDR2 is SVGAGI (reference sequence). V was cut by 7 bases and J by 6 bases, with 22 bases left in between. This CDR3 spans 15 amino acids. CDR3 sequence (DNA): TGTGCCAGCACTCCCGTCTCCCGATTAACAGCCGAGCAGTACTTC. The encoded protein is CASTPVSRLTAEQYF.

This chain's CDR3 is CASSKRLAGGPRGANVLTF. In nucleotides, the CDR3 is TGTGCCAGCAGTAAAAGACTAGCGGGAGGGCCAAGGGGGGCCAACGTCCTGACTTTC. V usage is TRBV7-9 and J usage is TRBJ2-6, with 14 bases matching TRBD2. The CDR3 totals 19 residues. Germline trimming cut 6 bases from V and 4 bases from J; bases unmatched to any gene: 11. CDR1 SEHNR and CDR2 FQNEAQ come from the germline V gene (reference sequence).

The chain employs TRBV5-8 and TRBJ1-1; a weak D match, TRBD1 (5 bases). Germline CDR1 reads SGHTS; CDR2 reads YDEGEE. CDR3 length: 15 amino acids. V was cut by 0 bases and J by 4 bases, with 13 bases left in between. The CDR3 reads CASSLGVGRLTEAFF. CDR3 DNA sequence: TGTGCCAGCAGCTTGGGAGTGGGGCGGCTCACTGAAGCTTTCTTT.

The rearrangement links TRBV4-3 to TRBJ2-7; TRBD1 aligns across 8 bases. Germline V gene sequence: CDR1 LGHNA, CDR2 YSLEER. This CDR3 has 16 amino acids. Trimming took 1 base from V and 3 from J; bases not matched to a gene: 8. Here the CDR3 reads CASSQGPTGGIYEQYF. For the CDR3, the DNA is TGCGCCAGCAGCCAAGGGCCAACAGGGGGGATCTACGAGCAGTACTTC.

The V call is TRBV19, the J call TRBJ1-1; TRBD1 agrees at 7 bases. The J segment lost 4 bases and the V segment lost 2 bases, leaving 10 bases of the junction unmatched. CDR1 and CDR2 from the germline V gene are LNHDA and SQIVND (reference sequence). This CDR3 is 16 amino acids long. In nucleotides, the CDR3 is TGTGCCAGTAGTATAAAGACAGGGCCGGGTATCACTGAAGCTTTCTTT. Translation: CASSIKTGPGITEAFF.

The chain has TRBV15 and TRBJ2-1; the match to TRBD2 covers 8 bases. The J segment lost 3 bases and the V segment lost 0 bases, leaving 7 bases of the junction unmatched. The CDR3 has 17 amino acids. From germline, CDR1 is LNHNV and CDR2 YYDKDF (reference sequence). The chain's CDR3 is CATSREGAGGIYNEQFF. The CDR3 DNA sequence: TGTGCCACCAGCAGAGAAGGGGCGGGAGGTATCTACAATGAGCAGTTCTTC.

The chain carries TRBV5-1 and TRBJ2-7; D is unresolved. The CDR3 is 15 amino acids. The germline V gene has CDR1 SGHRS and CDR2 YFSETQ. Trimming took 1 base from V and 2 from J, leaving 13 bases between them. This CDR3 reads CASSLYPVPAYEQYF. CDR3 coding DNA: TGCGCCAGCAGCTTGTATCCCGTGCCTGCCTACGAGCAGTACTTC.

This clone showed up just a few times. The V gene is TRBV19, the J gene TRBJ1-5, with TRBD1 identical over 7 bases. Trimming cost V 5 bases and J 6 bases; bases outside gene matches: 7. Germline-derived CDR1 and CDR2 are LNHDA and SQIVND (reference sequence). CDR3 length: 14 amino acids. CDR3 in amino acids: CASSPRGLGQPQHF. CDR3 coding DNA: TGTGCCAGTAGTCCGAGGGGGCTCGGTCAGCCCCAGCATTTT.

The V gene is TRBV29-1, the J gene TRBJ2-1; TRBD2 aligns across 10 bases. This CDR3 is built from 14 residues. Germline V gene data show CDR1 as SQVTM and CDR2 as ANQGSEA. V shed 4 bases, J shed 8 bases, and the junction held 8 bases outside the gene matches. Written as DNA, the CDR3 is TGCAGCGTTGGGGCTAGCGGGAGTATTGATGAGCAGTTCTTC. It encodes CSVGASGSIDEQFF.

This chain uses TRBV11-2 with TRBJ2-3; no definite D call. Looked up from germline, CDR1 is SGHAT and CDR2 is FQNNGV. The CDR3 sequence is 17 residues long. Trimming removed 5 bases at V and 0 bases at J, with 18 bases between. DNA for the CDR3: TGTGCCAGCAGCCCCCGGGTGGCGCCGACAAGCACAGATACGCAGTATTTT. It is translated as CASSPRVAPTSTDTQYF. The full variable domain, completed using reference TRBV11-2 and TRBJ2-3, is EAGVAQSPRYKIIEKRQSVAFWCNPISGHATLYWYQQILGQGPKLLIQFQNNGVVDDSQLPKDRFSAERLKGVDSTLKIQPAKLEDSAVYLCASSPRVAPTSTDTQYFGPGTRLTVL.

The rearrangement joins TRBV28 to TRBJ2-3; D gene uncertain. Deletions cut 8 bases from V and 0 bases from J, with 18 bases between. Germline values: CDR1 MDHEN, CDR2 SYDVKM. This CDR3 spans 16 amino acids. This CDR3 reads CASCLGDRLSTDTQYF. The CDR3 coding sequence is TGTGCCAGCTGCCTTGGTGATAGGTTAAGCACAGATACGCAGTATTTT.

The chain combines TRBV15 with TRBJ1-3; D not certain. Germline CDR1 and CDR2: LNHNV and YYDKDF (reference sequence). The CDR3 is 17 residues long. Trimming removed 0 bases at V and 2 bases at J, with 14 bases between. DNA for the CDR3: TGTGCCACCAGCAGAGATTTGAGGAAGAGGACTGGAAACACCATATATTTT. Its translation: CATSRDLRKRTGNTIYF.

The chain is built from TRBV9 and TRBJ2-1; 15 positions agree with TRBD2. With 3 bases clipped from V and 2 bases from J, the junction kept 12 bases outside the gene matches. This CDR3 is 20 amino acids long. Germline assignment: CDR1 SGDLS and CDR2 YYNGEE. CDR3 sequence (DNA): TGTGCCAGCAGCGATCAAACCGGGACTAGCGGGAGGAGTCCCTACAATGAGCAGTTCTTC. Its translation is CASSDQTGTSGRSPYNEQFF.

The rearrangement uses TRBV28 and TRBJ1-4; D is uncertain. Trimming left V 5 bases short and J 6 bases short, with 13 bases between. Germline V gene lookup returns CDR1 MDHEN and CDR2 SYDVKM. CDR3 length: 14 residues. CDR3 sequence reads: CASSPGFSYEKLFF. The DNA for the CDR3 is TGTGCCAGCAGTCCAGGCTTTAGCTATGAAAAACTGTTTTTT.

The J gene is TRBJ2-7, the V gene TRBV5-1; perhaps TRBD2 as D (5 bases). CDR1 and CDR2 (germline): SGHRS, YFSETQ. V lost 1 base and J lost 10, with 12 bases in between. CDR3 length equals 12 residues. CDR3: CASSLSGEGQYF. The CDR3 nucleotides read TGCGCCAGCAGCTTGAGCGGAGAAGGACAGTACTTC.

The rearrangement joins TRBV25-1 to TRBJ2-5; 10 bases are a match to TRBD2. There are 15 residues in the CDR3. Germline values: CDR1 MGHDK, CDR2 SYGVNS. V shed 3 bases and J 1 base; nucleotides not matched to a gene: 2. The CDR3 nucleotides are TGTGCCAGCAGTGAGGGGACTAGCGCCCAAGAGACCCAGTACTTC. Amino acid sequence: CASSEGTSAQETQYF.

The chain combines TRBV4-3 with TRBJ2-2; a weak D match, TRBD1 (6 bases). The CDR3 spans 14 residues. The germline gives CDR1 LGHNA, CDR2 YSLEER. V lost 4 bases, J lost 6 bases, and 12 bases lay in between. Here the CDR3 DNA reads TGCGCCAGCAGCCGAACCTCAGGGGCCGGGGAGCTGTTTTTT. Amino acids: CASSRTSGAGELFF.

The rearrangement joins TRBV28 to TRBJ1-1; D is unresolved. Germline V lookup: CDR1 MDHEN, CDR2 SYDVKM. V lost 6 bases, J lost 7 bases, and 9 bases lay in between. This CDR3 has 11 amino acids. The CDR3: CASSLTREAFF. In nucleotides, the CDR3 is TGTGCCAGCAGCCTGACACGTGAAGCTTTCTTT.